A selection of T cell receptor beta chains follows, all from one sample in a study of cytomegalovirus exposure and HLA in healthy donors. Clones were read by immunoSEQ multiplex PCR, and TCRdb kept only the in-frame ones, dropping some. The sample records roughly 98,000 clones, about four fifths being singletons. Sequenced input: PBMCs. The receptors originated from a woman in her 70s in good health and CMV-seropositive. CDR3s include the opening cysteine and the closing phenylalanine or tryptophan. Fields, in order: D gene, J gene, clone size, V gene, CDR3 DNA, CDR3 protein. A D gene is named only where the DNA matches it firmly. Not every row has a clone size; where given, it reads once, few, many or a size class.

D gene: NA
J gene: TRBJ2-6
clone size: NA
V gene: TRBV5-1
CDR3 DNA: TGCGCCAGCAGCTTCGAGCCCTCTGCTTTCAACGTCCTGACTTTC
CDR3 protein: CASSFEPSAFNVLTF

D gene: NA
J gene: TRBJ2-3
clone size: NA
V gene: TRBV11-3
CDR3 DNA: TGTGCCAGCAGCTTAGCCGCAGGGTCAGATACGCAGTATTTT
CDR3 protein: CASSLAAGSDTQYF

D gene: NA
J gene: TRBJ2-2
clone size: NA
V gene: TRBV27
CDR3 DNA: TGTGCCAGCAGGAGGACAGACAAGACCGGGGAGCTGTTTTTT
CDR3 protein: CASRRTDKTGELFF

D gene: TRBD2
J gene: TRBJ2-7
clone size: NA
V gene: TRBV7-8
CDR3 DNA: TGTGCCAGCAGCTTTTCTGTGGGACTAGCGGGGGGAGCTTACGAGCAGTACTTC
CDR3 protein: CASSFSVGLAGGAYEQYF

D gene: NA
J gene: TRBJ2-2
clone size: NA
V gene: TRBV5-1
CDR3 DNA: TGCGCCAGCAGCTTCCTAGCAGCCACCGGGGAGCTGTTTTTT
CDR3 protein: CASSFLAATGELFF

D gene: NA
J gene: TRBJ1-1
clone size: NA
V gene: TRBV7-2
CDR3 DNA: TGTGCCAGCAGCTCGGACAGAAACACTGAAGCTTTCTTT
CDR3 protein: CASSSDRNTEAFF

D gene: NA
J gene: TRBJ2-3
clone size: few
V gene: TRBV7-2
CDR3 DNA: TGTGCCAGCACCATCCGGGGAACAGATACGCAGTATTTT
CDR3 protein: CASTIRGTDTQYF

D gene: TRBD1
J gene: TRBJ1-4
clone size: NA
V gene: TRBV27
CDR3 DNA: TGTGCCAGCAGTTCAACAAGGACAGGGGGAAAAGAGGTAGCTAATGAAAAACTGTTTTTT
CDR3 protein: CASSSTRTGGKEVANEKLFF

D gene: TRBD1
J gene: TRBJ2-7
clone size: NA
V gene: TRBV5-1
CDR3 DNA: TGCGCCAGCAGCTTGGCCGGTCGGACAGGCTTTGGCGAGCAGTACTTC
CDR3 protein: CASSLAGRTGFGEQYF

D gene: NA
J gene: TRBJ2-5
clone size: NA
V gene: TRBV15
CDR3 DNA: TGTGCCACCAGCCCGAACCGTGCCCAGGAGACCCAGTACTTC
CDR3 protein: CATSPNRAQETQYF

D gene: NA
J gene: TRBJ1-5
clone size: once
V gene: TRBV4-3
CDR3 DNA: TGCGCCAGCAGCCATAAGATCGGAGCTGATCAGCCCCAGCATTTT
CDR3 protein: CASSHKIGADQPQHF

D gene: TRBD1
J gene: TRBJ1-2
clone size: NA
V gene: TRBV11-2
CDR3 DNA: TGTGCCAGCATAGGACAGGGGGGTGGCTACACCTTC
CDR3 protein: CASIGQGGGYTF

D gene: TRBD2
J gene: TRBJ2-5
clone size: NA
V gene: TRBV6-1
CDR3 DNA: TGTGCCAGCAGTGAAGGGACTAGCGGGAGGGCCTGGTCGGAGACCCAGTACTTC
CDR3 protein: CASSEGTSGRAWSETQYF

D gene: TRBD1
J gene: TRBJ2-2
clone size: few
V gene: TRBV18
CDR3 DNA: TGTGCCAGCTCGAACCTAGCCCCGACAGGGCAAGGGAGTCGGCCCGGGGAGCTGTTTTTT
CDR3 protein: CASSNLAPTGQGSRPGELFF

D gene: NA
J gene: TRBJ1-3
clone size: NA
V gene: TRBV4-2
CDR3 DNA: TGTGCCAGCAGCCAAGATATTGGGGCAGGTTCTGGAAACACCATATATTTT
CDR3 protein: CASSQDIGAGSGNTIYF

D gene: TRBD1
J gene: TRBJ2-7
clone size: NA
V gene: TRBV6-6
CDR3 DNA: TGTGCCAGCAGTTACTCAGGACAGGGCAGGGAGCAGTACTTC
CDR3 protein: CASSYSGQGREQYF

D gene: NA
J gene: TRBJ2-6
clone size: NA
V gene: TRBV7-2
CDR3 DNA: TGTGCCAAAAACAGGGAAACAGCCTCTGGGGCCAACGTCCTGACTTTC
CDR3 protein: CAKNRETASGANVLTF

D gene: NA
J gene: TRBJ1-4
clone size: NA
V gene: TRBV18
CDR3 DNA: TGTGCCAGCTCACCACCGGACTCCAAAAAACTGTTTTTT
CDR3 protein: CASSPPDSKKLFF

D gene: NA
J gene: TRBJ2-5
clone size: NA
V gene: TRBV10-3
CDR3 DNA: TGTGCCATCAGTGACAGGGAAACGAACCAAGAGACCCAGTACTTC
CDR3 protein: CAISDRETNQETQYF

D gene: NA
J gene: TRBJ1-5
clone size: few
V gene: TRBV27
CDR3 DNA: TGTGCCAGCAGTTTTTCCCAGTTTGGCAATCAGCCCCAGCATTTT
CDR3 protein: CASSFSQFGNQPQHF

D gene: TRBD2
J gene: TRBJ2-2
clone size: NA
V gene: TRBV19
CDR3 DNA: TGTGCCAGTAGCGGACTAGCGGGGGGGCAAGGGGAGCTGTTTTTT
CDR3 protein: CASSGLAGGQGELFF

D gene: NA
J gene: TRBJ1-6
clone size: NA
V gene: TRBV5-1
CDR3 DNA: TGCGCCAGCAGCTTGGGTGGCAGGGAACAAAATTCACCCCTCCACTTT
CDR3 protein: CASSLGGREQNSPLHF

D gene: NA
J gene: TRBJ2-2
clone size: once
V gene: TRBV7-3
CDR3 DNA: TGTGCCAGCAGCCAAGCCTCTACCGGGGAGCTGTTTTTT
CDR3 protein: CASSQASTGELFF

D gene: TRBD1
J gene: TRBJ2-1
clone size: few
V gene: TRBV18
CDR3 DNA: TGTGCCAGCTCACCGTGGACAGGGGAAATCAATGAGCAGTTCTTC
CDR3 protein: CASSPWTGEINEQFF

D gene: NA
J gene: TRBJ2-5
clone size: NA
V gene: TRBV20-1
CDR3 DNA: TGCAGTGCGCGACTAGAGGAGACCCAGTACTTC
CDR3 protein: CSARLEETQYF

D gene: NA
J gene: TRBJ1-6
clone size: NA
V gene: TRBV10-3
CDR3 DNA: TGTGCCATCAGTGACGAGGCAGGGCGCCATAATTCACCCCTCCACTTT
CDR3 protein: CAISDEAGRHNSPLHF

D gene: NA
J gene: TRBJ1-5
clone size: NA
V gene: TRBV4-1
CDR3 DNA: TGCGCCAGCAGCCAAATCGAGGATAGCAATCAGCCCCAGCATTTT
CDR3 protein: CASSQIEDSNQPQHF

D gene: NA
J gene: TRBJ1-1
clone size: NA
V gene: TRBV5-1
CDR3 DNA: TGCGCCAGCAGCTTGGAGGCAGGGCTGAGCACTGAAGCTTTCTTT
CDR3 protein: CASSLEAGLSTEAFF

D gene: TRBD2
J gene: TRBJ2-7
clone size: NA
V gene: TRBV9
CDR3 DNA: TGTGCCAGCAGCCCGGGACTAGCGGGAGGGTGGTCCTACGAGCAGTACTTC
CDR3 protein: CASSPGLAGGWSYEQYF

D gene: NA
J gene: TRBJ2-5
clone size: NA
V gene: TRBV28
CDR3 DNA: TGTGCCAGCGACAGAGGGGGAGAGACCCAGTACTTC
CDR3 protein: CASDRGGETQYF

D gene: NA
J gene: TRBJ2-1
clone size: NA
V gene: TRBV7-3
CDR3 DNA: TGTGCCAGCAGCGAACAGGACCCGGCCTACAATGAGCAGTTCTTC
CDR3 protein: CASSEQDPAYNEQFF

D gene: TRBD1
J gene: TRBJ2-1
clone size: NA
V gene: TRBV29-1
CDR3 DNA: TGCAGCGTTGAAGGGGACAGGGGGAATTTCCATGAGCAGTTCTTC
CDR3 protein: CSVEGDRGNFHEQFF

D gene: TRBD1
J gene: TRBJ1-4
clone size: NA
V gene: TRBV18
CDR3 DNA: TGTGCCAGCTCACCGGCTTTCGGACAGGGTCTTGAAAAACTGTTTTTT
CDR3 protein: CASSPAFGQGLEKLFF

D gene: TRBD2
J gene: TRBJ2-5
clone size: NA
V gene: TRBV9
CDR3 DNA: TGTGCCAGCAGCGTTAATCTAGCGGGGGGGCCGGGAGAGACCCAGTACTTC
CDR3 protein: CASSVNLAGGPGETQYF

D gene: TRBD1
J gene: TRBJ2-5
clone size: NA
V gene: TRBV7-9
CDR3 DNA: TGTGCCAGCAGCCAAGGGGGCGTTGGTGGGACCCAGTACTTC
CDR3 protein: CASSQGGVGGTQYF

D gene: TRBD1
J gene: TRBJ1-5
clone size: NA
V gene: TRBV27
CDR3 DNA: TGTGCCAGCAGTCCGGGACAGGGTCATCAGCCCCAGCATTTT
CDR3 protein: CASSPGQGHQPQHF

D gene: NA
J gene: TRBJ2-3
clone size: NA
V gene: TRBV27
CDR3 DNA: NA
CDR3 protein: CASSLLTFGRSDTQYF

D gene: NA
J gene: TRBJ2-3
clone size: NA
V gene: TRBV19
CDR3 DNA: TGTGCCAGTAGACTGACAGGAGTTAACACAGATACGCAGTATTTT
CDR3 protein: CASRLTGVNTDTQYF

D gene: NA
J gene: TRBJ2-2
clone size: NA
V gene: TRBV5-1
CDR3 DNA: TGCGCCAGCAGCCCATCCCCCCCCTACGCCGGGGAGCTGTTTTTT
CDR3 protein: CASSPSPPYAGELFF

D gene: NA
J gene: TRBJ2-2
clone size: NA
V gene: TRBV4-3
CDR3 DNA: TGCGCCAGCAGCCCCGGAGGAGTGAGCGGGGAGCTGTTTTTT
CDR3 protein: CASSPGGVSGELFF

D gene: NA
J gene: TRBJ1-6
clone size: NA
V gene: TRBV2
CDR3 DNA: TGTGCCAGCACTCCGGGGGGGTATTCACCCCTCCACTTT
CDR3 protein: CASTPGGYSPLHF

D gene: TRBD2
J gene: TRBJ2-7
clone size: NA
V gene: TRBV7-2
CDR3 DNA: TGTGCCAGCAGCCAGGGACTAGCGGGTGTCTACGAGCAGTACTTC
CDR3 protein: CASSQGLAGVYEQYF

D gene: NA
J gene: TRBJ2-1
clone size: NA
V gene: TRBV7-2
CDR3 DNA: TGTGCCAGCAGCTTAGGGTTTCGCCTGTCCAGAACCGACAATGAGCAGTTCTTC
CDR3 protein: CASSLGFRLSRTDNEQFF

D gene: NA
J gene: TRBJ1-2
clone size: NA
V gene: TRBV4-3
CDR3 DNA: TGCGCCAGCAGCCAAGATGTCAGGAGCGGTGGCTACACCTTC
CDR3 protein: CASSQDVRSGGYTF

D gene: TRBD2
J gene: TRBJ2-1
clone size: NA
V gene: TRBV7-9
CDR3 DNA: TGTGCCAGCAGCCCCCGAGGACTAGCGGGGGTGAATGAGCAGTTCTTC
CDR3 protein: CASSPRGLAGVNEQFF

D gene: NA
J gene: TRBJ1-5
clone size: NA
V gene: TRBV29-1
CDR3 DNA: TGCAGCGTTGAGGGCCAGGGCAATCAGCCCCAGCATTTT
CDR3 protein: CSVEGQGNQPQHF

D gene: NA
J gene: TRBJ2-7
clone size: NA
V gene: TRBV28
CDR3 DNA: TGTGCCAGCAGCATAAGGGGGAACGAGCAGTACTTC
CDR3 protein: CASSIRGNEQYF

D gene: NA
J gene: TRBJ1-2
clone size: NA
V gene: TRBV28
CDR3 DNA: TGTGCCAGCAGAAGAACAGGGCTTGGCTACACCTTC
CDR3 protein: CASRRTGLGYTF

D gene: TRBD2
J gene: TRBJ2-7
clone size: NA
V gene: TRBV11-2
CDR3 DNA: TGTGCCAGCAGCTTCCTAGGCAGCGGGGGGGGCTCCTACGAGCAGTACTTC
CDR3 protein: CASSFLGSGGGSYEQYF

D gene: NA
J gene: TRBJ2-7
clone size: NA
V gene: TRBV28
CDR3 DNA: TGTGCCAGCAGTACACCACAGGGAATTACCTACGAGCAGTACTTC
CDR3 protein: CASSTPQGITYEQYF

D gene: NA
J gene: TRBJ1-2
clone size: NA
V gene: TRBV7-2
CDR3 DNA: TGTGCCAGCAGCACCCCAATTCCAGGGCCACCTTACACCTTC
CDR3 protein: CASSTPIPGPPYTF

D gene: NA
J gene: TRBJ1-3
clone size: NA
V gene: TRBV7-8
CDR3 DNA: TGTGCCAGCAGCTTAAGTACAGGCGTCTCTGGAAACACCATATATTTT
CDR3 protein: CASSLSTGVSGNTIYF

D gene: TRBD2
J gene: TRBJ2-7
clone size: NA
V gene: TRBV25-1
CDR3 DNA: TGTGCCCGACCCTTGACTAGCCGCAGCTCCTACGAGCAGTACTTC
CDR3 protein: CARPLTSRSSYEQYF

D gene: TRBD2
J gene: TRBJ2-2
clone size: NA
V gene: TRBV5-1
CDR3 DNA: TGCGCCAGCAGCTCGGAAGTAGGCGGGGGCGGGGAGCTGTTTTTT
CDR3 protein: CASSSEVGGGGELFF

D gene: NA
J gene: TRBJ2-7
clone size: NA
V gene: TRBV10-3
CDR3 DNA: TGTGCCATCAGTAAATCTAAACAGTTCGCCGAGCAGTACTTC
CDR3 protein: CAISKSKQFAEQYF

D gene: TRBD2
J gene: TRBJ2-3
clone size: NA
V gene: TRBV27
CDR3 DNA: TGTGCCAGCAGTCTAGCGGGGGGGCCCGCAGATACGCAGTATTTT
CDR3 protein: CASSLAGGPADTQYF

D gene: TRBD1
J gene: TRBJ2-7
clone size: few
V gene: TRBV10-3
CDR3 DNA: TGTGCCATCCAGACAGGGGAGTTATACGAGCAGTACTTC
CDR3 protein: CAIQTGELYEQYF